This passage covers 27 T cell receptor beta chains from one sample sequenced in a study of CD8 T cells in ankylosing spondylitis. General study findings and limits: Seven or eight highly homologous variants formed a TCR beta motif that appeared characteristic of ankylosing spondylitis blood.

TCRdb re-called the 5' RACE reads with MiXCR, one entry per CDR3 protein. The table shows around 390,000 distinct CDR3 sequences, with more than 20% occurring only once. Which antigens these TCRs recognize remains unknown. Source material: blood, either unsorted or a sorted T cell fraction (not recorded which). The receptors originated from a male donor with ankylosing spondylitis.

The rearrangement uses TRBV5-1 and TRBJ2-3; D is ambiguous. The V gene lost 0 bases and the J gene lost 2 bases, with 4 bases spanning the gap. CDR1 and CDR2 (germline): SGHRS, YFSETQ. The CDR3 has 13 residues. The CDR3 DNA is TGCGCCAGCAGCTTGGAACTCACAGATACGCAGTATTTT. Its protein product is CASSLELTDTQYF.

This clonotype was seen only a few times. Written as DNA, the CDR3 is TGTGCCATCAGCAGATGGGGGGGTTTGAACACCGGGGAGCTGTTTTTT. Its protein is CAISRWGGLNTGELFF. The gene calls are TRBV10-3 and TRBJ2-2, with 7 nucleotides matching TRBD2. The ends lost 6 bases at V and 1 base at J; junction bases unmatched: 8. CDR3 length equals 16 residues. CDR1 and CDR2 from the germline V gene are ENHRY and SYGVKD.

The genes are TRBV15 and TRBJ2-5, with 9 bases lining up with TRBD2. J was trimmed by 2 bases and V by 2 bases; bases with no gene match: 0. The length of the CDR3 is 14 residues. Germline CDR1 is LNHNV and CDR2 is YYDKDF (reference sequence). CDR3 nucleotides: TGTGCCACCAGCAGAAGCGGGAGGCAAGAGACCCAGTACTTC. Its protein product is CATSRSGRQETQYF.

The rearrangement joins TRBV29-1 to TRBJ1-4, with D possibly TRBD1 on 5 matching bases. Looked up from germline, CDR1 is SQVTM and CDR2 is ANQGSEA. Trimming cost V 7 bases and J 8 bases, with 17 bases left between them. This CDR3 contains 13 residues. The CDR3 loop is CSGEGPGNEKLFF. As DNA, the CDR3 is TGCAGCGGGGAGGGACCTGGGAACGAAAAACTGTTTTTT.

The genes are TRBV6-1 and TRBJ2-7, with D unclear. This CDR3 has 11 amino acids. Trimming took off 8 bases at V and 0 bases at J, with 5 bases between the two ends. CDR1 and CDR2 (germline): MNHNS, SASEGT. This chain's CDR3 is CASQSSYEQYF. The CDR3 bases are TGTGCCAGCCAGAGCTCCTACGAGCAGTACTTC.

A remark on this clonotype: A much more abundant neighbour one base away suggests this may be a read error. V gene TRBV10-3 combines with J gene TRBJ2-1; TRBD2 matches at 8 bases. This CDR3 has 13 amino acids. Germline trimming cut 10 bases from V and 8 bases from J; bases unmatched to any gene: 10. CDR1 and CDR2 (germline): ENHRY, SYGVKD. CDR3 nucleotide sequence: TGTGCCACGCCAGCGGGAGAGGTCGATGAGCAGTTCTTC. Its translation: CATPAGEVDEQFF.

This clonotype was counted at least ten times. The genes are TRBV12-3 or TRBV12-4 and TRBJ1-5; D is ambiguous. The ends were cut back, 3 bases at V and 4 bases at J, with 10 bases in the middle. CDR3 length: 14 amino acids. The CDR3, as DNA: TGTGCCAGCAGTTTCGAAGGGTTTAATCAGCCCCAGCATTTT. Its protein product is CASSFEGFNQPQHF.

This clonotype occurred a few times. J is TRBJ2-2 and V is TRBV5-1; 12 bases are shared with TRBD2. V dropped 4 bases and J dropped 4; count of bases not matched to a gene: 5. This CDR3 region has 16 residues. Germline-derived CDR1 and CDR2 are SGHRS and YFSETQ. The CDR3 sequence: CASSRGLAGITGELFF. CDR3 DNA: TGCGCCAGCAGCCGCGGACTAGCGGGGATCACCGGGGAGCTGTTTTTT.

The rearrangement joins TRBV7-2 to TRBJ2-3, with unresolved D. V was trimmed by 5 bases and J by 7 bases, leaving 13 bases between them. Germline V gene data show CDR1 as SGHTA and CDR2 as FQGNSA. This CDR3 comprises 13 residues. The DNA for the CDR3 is TGTGCCAGCAGCGGGGAAGCTTTTTATACGCAGTATTTT. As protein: CASSGEAFYTQYF.

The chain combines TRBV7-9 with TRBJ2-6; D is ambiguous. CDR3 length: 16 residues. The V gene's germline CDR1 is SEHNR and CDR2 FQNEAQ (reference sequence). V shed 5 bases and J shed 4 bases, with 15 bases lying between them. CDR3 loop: CASSHVGDSGANVLTF. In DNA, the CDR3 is TGTGCCAGCAGCCACGTCGGTGATTCAGGGGCCAACGTCCTGACTTTC.

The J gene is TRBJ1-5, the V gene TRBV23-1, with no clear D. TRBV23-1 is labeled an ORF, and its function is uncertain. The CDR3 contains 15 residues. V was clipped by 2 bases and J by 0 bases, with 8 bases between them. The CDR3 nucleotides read TGCGCCAGCAGTCAAAAACAGCTTAGCAATCAGCCCCAGCATTTT. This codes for CASSQKQLSNQPQHF.

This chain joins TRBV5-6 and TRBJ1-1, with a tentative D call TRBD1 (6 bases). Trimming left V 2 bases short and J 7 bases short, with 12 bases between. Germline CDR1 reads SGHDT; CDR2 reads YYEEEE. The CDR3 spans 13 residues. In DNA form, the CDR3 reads TGTGCCAGCAGCTTCCCGGGGGCCGGTGAAGCTTTCTTT. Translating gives CASSFPGAGEAFF.

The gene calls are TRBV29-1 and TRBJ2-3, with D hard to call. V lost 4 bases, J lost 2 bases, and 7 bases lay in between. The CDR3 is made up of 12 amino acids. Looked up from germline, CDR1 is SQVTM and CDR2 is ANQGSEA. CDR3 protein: CSVVRATDTQYF. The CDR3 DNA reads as TGCAGCGTTGTCCGGGCCACAGATACGCAGTATTTT.

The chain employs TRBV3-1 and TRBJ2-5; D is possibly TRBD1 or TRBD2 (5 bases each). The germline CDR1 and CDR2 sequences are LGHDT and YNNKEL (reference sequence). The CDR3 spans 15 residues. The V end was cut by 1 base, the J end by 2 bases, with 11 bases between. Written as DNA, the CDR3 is TGTGCCAGCAGCCAAGTGAGGGGTCCTCAAGAGACCCAGTACTTC. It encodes CASSQVRGPQETQYF.

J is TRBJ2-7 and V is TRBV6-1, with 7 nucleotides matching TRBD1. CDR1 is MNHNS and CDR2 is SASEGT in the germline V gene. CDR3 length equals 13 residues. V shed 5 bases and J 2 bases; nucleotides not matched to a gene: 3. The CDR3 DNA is TGTGCCAGCAGTAAGGACAGGACCTACGAGCAGTACTTC. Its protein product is CASSKDRTYEQYF.

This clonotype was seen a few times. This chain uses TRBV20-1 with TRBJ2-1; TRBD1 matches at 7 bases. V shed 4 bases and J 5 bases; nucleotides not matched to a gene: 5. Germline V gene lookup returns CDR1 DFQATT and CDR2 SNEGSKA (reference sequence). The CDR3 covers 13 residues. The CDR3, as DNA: TGCAGTGCTAAACAGGGGTGGGACAATGAGCAGTTCTTC. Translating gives CSAKQGWDNEQFF.

CDR3 sequence reads: CASSGQGGQETQYF. The CDR3 DNA reads as TGCGCCAGCAGCGGACAGGGCGGCCAAGAGACCCAGTACTTC. V gene TRBV5-1 combines with J gene TRBJ2-5; 8 nucleotides agree with TRBD1. The CDR3 is 14 amino acids. The V and J ends lost 4 bases and 1 base, in that order; junction bases with no gene match: 3. CDR1 SGHRS and CDR2 YFSETQ come from the germline V gene.

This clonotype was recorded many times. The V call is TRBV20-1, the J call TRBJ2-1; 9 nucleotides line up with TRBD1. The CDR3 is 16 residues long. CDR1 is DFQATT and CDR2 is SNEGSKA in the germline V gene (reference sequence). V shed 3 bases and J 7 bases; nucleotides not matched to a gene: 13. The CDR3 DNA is TGCAGTGCTAGCCCCCCACCCGGACAGGGGCGAAATGAGCAGTTCTTC. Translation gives CSASPPPGQGRNEQFF.

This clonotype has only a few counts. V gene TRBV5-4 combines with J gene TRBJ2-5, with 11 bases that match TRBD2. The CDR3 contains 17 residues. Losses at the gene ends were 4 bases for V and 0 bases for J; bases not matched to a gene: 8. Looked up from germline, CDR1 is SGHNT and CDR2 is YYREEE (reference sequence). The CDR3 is CASSTRLAGPHQETQYF. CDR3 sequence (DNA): TGTGCCAGCAGCACCCGACTAGCGGGACCCCACCAAGAGACCCAGTACTTC.

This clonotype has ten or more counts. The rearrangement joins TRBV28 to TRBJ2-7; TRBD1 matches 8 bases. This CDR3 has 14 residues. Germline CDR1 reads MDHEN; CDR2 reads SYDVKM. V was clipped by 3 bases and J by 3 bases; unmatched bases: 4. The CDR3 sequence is CASSFAGGLYEQYF. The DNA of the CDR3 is TGTGCCAGCAGTTTTGCAGGGGGCCTCTACGAGCAGTACTTC. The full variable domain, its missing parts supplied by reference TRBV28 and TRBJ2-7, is DVKVTQSSRYLVKRTGEKVFLECVQDMDHENMFWYRQDPGLGLRLIYFSYDVKMKEKGDIPEGYSVSREKKERFSLILESASTNQTSMYLCASSFAGGLYEQYFGPGTRLTVT.

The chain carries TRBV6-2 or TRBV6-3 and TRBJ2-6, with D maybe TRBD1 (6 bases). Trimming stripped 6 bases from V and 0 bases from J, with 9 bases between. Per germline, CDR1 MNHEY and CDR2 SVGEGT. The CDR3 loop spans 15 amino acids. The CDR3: CASRFRGSGANVLTF. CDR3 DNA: TGTGCCAGCAGATTCAGGGGCTCTGGGGCCAACGTCCTGACTTTC.

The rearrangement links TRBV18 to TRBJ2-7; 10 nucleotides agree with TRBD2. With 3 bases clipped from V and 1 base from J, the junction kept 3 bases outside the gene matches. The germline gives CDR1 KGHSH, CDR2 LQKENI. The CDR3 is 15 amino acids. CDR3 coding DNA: TGTGCCAGCTCACCCCTAGCGGGGGATTCCTACGAGCAGTACTTC. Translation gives CASSPLAGDSYEQYF.

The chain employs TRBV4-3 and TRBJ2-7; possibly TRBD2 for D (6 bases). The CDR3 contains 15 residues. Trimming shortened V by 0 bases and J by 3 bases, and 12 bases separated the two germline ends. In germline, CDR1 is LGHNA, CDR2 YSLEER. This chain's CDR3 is CASSQDWRGYYEQYF. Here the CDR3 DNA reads TGCGCCAGCAGCCAAGATTGGCGGGGTTACTACGAGCAGTACTTC.

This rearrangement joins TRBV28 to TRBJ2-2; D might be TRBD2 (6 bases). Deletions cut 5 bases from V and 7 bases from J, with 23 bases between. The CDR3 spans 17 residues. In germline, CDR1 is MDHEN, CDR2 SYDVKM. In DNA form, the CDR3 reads TGTGCCAGCAGTCCCCTTGTGGGAGCTAGCGACAACGGGGAGCTGTTTTTT. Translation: CASSPLVGASDNGELFF.

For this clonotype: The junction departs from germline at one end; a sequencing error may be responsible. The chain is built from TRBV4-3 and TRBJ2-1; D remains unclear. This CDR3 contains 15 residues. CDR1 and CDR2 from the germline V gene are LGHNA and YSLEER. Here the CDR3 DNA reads TGCGCCAGCAGCCAAGATCTTGCCACCAGAGCGTCTTGGGTGTTC. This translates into CASSQDLATRASWVF.

The CDR3: CASRRALSGNTIYF. In DNA form, the CDR3 reads TGTGCCAGCAGAAGAGCCCTGTCTGGAAACACCATATATTTT. V usage is TRBV6-2 or TRBV6-3 and J usage is TRBJ1-3; no definite D call. The germline V gene has CDR1 MNHEY and CDR2 SVGEGT. V lost 6 bases and J lost 1, with 10 bases in between. There are 14 residues in the CDR3.

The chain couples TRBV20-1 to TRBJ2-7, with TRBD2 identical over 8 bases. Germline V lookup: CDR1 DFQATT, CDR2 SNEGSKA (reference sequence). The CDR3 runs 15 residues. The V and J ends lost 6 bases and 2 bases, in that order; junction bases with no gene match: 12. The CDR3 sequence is CSAPRGAGVPYEQYF. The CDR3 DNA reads TGCAGTGCCCCCCGAGGAGCGGGAGTCCCCTACGAGCAGTACTTC.